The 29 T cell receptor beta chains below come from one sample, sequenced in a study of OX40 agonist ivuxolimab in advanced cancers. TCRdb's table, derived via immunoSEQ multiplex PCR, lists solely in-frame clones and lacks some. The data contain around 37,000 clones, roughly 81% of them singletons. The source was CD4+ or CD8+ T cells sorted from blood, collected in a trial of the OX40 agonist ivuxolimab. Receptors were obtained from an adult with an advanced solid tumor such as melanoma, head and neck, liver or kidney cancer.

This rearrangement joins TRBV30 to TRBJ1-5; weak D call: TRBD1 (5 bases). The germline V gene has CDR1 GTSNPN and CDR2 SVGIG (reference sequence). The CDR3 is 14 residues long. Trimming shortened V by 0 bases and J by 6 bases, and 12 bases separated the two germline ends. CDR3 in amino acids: CAWSVGGPGQPQHF. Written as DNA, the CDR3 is TGTGCCTGGAGTGTCGGGGGTCCCGGTCAGCCCCAGCATTTT.

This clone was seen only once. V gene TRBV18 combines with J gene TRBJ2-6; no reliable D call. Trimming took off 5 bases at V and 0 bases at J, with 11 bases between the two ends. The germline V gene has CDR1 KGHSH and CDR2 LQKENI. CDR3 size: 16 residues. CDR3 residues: CASSSGPGSGANVLTF. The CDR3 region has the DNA TGTGCCAGCTCATCCGGGCCCGGCTCTGGGGCCAACGTCCTGACTTTC.

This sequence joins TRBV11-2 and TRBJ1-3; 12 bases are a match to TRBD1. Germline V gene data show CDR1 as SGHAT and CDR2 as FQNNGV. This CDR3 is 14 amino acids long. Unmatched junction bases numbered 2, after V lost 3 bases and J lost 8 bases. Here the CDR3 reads CASSLGQGADTIYF. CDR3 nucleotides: TGTGCCAGCAGCTTGGGACAGGGGGCAGACACCATATATTTT.

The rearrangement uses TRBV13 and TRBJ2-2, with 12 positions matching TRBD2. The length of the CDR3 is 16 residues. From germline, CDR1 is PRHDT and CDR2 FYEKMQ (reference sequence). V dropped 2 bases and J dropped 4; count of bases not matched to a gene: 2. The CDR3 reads CASSLRLAGVTGELFF. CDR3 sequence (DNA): TGTGCCAGCAGCTTAAGACTAGCGGGGGTCACCGGGGAGCTGTTTTTT. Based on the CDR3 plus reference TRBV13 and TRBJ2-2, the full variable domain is AAGVIQSPRHLIKEKRETATLKCYPIPRHDTVYWYQQGPGQDPQFLISFYEKMQSDKGSIPDRFSAQQFSDYHSELNMSSLELGDSALYFCASSLRLAGVTGELFFGEGSRLTVL.

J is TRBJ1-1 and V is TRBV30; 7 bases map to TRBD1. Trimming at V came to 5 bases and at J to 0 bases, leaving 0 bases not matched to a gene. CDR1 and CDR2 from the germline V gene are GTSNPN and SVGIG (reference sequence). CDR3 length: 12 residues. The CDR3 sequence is CAWDRVNTEAFF. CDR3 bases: TGTGCCTGGGACAGGGTGAACACTGAAGCTTTCTTT.

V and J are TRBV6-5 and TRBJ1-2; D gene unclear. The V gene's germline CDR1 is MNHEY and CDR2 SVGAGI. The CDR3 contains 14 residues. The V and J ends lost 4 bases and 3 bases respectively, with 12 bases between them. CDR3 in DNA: TGTGCCAGCAGTTCCCGGGTTCAATACTATGGCTACACCTTC. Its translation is CASSSRVQYYGYTF.

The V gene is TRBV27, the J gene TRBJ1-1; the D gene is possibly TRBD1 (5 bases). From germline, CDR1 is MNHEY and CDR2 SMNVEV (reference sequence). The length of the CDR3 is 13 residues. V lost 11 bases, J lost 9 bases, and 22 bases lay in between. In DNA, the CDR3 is TGTGCCCCCCGAGGAGGGACGGGAGGTCAAGCTTTCTTT. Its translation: CAPRGGTGGQAFF.

The CDR3 loop is CATSSDRGLYEQYF. CDR3 nucleotides: TGTGCCACCAGCAGTGACAGGGGACTCTACGAGCAGTACTTC. V and J are TRBV15 and TRBJ2-7; 8 bases are shared with TRBD1. The CDR3 sequence is 14 residues long. V trimming: 3 bases; J trimming: 3 bases; junction bases outside the gene matches: 4. CDR1 and CDR2 (germline): LNHNV, YYDKDF (reference sequence).

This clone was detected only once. The CDR3 nucleotides are TGTGCCAGCAGTGCTGCTAGCGGGGGGGCAGATACGCAGTATTTT. It is translated as CASSAASGGADTQYF. The chain links TRBV6-4 to TRBJ2-3; 12 bases are a match to TRBD2. With 4 bases clipped from V and 4 bases from J, the junction kept 3 bases outside the gene matches. CDR1 and CDR2 (germline): MRHNA, SNTAGT. This CDR3 has 15 residues.

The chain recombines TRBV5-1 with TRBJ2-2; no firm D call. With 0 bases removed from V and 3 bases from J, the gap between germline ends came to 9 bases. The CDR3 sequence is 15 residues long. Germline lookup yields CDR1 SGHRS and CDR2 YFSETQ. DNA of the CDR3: TGCGCCAGCAGCTTGGGTAGGGCGGACACCGGGGAGCTGTTTTTT. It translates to CASSLGRADTGELFF.

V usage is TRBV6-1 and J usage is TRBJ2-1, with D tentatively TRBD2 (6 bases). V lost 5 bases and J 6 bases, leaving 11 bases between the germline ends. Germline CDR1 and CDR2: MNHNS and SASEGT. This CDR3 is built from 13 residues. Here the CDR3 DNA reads TGTGCCAGCAGTTCCTTCGGGGGCAATGAGCAGTTCTTC. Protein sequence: CASSSFGGNEQFF.

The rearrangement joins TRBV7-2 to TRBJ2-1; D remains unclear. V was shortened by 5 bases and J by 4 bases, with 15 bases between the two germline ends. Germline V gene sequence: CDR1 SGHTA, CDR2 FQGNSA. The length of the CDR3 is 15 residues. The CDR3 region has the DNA TGTGCCAGCAGCCCCGCCCGGAACGAATACAATGAGCAGTTCTTC. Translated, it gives CASSPARNEYNEQFF.

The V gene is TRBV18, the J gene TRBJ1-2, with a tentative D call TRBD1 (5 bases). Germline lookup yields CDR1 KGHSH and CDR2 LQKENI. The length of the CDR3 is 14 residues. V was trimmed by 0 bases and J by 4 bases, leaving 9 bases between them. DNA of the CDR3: TGTGCCAGCTCACCACCGAGGGGCATCTATGGCTACACCTTC. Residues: CASSPPRGIYGYTF.

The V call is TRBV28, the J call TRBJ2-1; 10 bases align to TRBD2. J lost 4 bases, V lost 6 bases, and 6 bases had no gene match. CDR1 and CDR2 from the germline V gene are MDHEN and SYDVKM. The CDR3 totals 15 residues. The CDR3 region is CASRLTSGPYNEQFF. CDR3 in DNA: TGTGCCAGCAGATTGACTAGCGGGCCTTACAATGAGCAGTTCTTC.

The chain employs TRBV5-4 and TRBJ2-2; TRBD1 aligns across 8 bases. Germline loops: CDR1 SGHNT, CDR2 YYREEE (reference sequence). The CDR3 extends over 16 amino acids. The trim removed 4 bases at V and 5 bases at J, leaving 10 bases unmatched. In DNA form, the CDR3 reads TGTGCCAGCAGCAATATTCCGGGACAGGCGACCGGGGAGCTGTTTTTT. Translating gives CASSNIPGQATGELFF.

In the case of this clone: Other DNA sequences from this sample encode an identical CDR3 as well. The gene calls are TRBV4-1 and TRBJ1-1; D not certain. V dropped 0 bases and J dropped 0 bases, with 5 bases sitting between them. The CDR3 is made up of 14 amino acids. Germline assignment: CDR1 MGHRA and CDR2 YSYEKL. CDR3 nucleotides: TGCGCCAGCAGCCAAGAATCGTTGAACACTGAAGCTTTCTTT. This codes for CASSQESLNTEAFF.

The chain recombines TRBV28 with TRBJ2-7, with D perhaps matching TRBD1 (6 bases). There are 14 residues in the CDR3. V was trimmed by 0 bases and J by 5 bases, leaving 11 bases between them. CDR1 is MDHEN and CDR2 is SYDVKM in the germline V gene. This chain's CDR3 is CASSLWQGSHEQYF. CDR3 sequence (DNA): TGTGCCAGCAGTTTATGGCAGGGGAGCCACGAGCAGTACTTC.

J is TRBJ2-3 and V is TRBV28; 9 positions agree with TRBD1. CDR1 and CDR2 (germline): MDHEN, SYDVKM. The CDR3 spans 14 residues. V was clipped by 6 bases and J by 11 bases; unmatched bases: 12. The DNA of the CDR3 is TGTGCCAGCAGCCTCCCGGAAGGACAGGGGATGCAGTATTTT. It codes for CASSLPEGQGMQYF.

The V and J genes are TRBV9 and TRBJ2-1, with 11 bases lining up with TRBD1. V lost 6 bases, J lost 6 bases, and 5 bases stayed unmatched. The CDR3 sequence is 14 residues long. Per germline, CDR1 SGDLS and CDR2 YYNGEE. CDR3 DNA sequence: TGTGCCAGCACAACCGGGACAGGGGGCAATGAGCAGTTCTTC. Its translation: CASTTGTGGNEQFF.

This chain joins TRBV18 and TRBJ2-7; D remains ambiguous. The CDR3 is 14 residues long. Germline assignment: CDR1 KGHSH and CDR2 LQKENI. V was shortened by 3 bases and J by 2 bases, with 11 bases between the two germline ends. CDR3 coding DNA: TGTGCCAGCTCACCGGCAGGAACCCCCTACGAGCAGTACTTC. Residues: CASSPAGTPYEQYF.

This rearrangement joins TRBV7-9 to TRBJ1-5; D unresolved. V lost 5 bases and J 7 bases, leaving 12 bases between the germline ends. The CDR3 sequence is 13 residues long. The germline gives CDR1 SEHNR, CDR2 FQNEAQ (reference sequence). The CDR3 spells CASSLSPNQPQHF. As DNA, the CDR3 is TGTGCCAGCAGCCTATCCCCCAACCAGCCCCAGCATTTT.

This CDR3 is CASTSGSLSYEQYF. DNA of the CDR3: TGTGCCAGCACCTCGGGTTCCCTCTCCTACGAGCAGTACTTC. The chain is built from TRBV2 and TRBJ2-7, with no clear D. The CDR3 is 14 amino acids. The ends were cut back, 7 bases at V and 0 bases at J, with 13 bases in the middle. Germline V CDR1 and CDR2: SNHLY, FYNNEI.

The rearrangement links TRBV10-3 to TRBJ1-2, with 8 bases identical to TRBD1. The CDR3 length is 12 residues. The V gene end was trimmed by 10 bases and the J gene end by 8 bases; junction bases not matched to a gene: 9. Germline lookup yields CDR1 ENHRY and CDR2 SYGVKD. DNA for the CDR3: TGTGCCACTCTACTGGACAGGGAAGGCTACACCTTC. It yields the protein CATLLDREGYTF.

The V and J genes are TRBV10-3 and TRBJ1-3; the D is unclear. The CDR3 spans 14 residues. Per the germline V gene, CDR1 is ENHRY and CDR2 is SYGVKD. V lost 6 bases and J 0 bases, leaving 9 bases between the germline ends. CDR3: CAIRRTISGNTIYF. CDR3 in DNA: TGTGCCATCAGAAGGACGATCTCTGGAAACACCATATATTTT.

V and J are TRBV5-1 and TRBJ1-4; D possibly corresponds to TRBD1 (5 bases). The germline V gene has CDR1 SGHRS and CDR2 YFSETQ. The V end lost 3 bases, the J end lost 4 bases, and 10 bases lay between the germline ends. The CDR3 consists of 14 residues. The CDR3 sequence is CASSSGTFNEKLFF. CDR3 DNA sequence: TGCGCCAGCAGCTCCGGGACTTTTAATGAAAAACTGTTTTTT.

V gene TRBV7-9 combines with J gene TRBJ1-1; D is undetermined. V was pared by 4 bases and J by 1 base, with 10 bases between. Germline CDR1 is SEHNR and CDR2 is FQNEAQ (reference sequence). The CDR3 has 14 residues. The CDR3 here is CASSSLQANTEAFF. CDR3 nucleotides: TGTGCCAGCAGCTCACTCCAGGCGAACACTGAAGCTTTCTTT.

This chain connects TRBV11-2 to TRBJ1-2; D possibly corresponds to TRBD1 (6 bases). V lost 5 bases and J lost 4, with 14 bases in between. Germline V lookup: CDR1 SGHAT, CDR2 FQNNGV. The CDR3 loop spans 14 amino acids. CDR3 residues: CASSPSGQTYGYTF. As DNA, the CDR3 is TGTGCCAGCAGCCCTTCGGGACAAACCTATGGCTACACCTTC.

CDR3 DNA: TGTGCCAGCACCCTGGACGGTAACACTGAAGCTTTCTTT. Translation gives CASTLDGNTEAFF. The gene calls are TRBV6-6 and TRBJ1-1, with unresolved D. Germline V gene data show CDR1 as MNHNY and CDR2 as SVGAGI (reference sequence). The CDR3 is made up of 13 amino acids. The V gene lost 7 bases and the J gene lost 2 bases, with 11 bases spanning the gap.

CDR3 sequence: CASSLKVDTQYF. CDR3 sequence (DNA): TGTGCCAGCAGTTTAAAGGTAGATACGCAGTATTTT. V is TRBV28 and J is TRBJ2-3; D unclear. CDR1 MDHEN and CDR2 SYDVKM come from the germline V gene. The length of the CDR3 is 12 residues. V gave up 2 bases and J gave up 5 bases, with 5 bases separating them.